This T cell receptor (beta chain) was retrieved from a study of control samples from healthy donors and cancer patients. CDR3 length equals 15 residues. The V gene's germline CDR1 is SGHDT and CDR2 YYEEEE. Trimming left V 7 bases short and J 5 bases short, with 18 bases between. Method: immunoSEQ multiplex PCR; TCRdb's copy keeps in-frame clones and lacks some. The sample yields roughly 150,000 clones, about 90% seen once. The TCR sequence derives from a man younger than 35 in good health. Sequencing was done on a sample of blood. The chain recombines TRBV5-6 with TRBJ1-4; D unresolved. The CDR3 DNA follows: TGTGCCAGCCTTCCGCCGGGAGTTCCAAATGAAAAACTGTTTTTT. It codes for CASLPPGVPNEKLFF.